The T cell receptor (beta chain) described here comes from a study of blood T cells in healthy people across ages. V lost 0 bases to trimming and J lost 7 bases, with 14 bases between them. The length of the CDR3 is 15 residues. Germline V gene lookup returns CDR1 SGHRS and CDR2 YFSETQ. A second about 6 to 12 cycle PCR used barcoded and J-beta primers. TCRdb fed the 5' RACE reads into MiXCR, producing one record per CDR3 protein. The sample shows more than 700,000 distinct CDR3 sequences, roughly 50% of them seen only once. The source of this sequence is a man older than 75 in good health. Sequencing used blood. The chain has TRBV5-1 and TRBJ2-1; D perhaps matches TRBD2 (6 bases). The CDR3 loop reads CASSLGQRVVNEQFF. The CDR3 nucleotides are TGCGCCAGCAGCTTGGGACAGCGGGTAGTGAATGAGCAGTTCTTC.